The rows below give T cell receptor beta chains drawn from one sample of a study of identical twins. TCRdb itself ran the 5' RACE reads through MiXCR, one entry per CDR3 protein. This table holds hundreds of thousands of distinct CDR3 sequences, about 12% found once. Separately, the same data were catalogued under a study of yellow fever vaccine responses in identical twins.

Sequenced material: CD8+ T cells sorted from blood. The receptor source for this set is a woman between 18 and 29 years old in good health. Each CDR3 is given with its conserved first and last residue. The order of the fields is V gene, CDR3 length, clone size, D gene, J gene, CDR3 DNA, CDR3 protein. The D gene is left open where the match is weak. Where a row states a size, it is once, few, many or the class of an expanded clone; other rows omit it.

V: TRBV7-9; length: 14; size: few; D: NA; J: TRBJ2-7; DNA: TGTGCCAGCAGCCCCGAGGGGAGGTCCTACGAGCAGTACTTC; CDR3: CASSPEGRSYEQYF
V: TRBV20-1; length: 17; size: NA; D: NA; J: TRBJ1-2; DNA: TGCAGTGCTAGAGACTACTACCAGACGCAGGCTAACTATGGCTACACCTTC; CDR3: CSARDYYQTQANYGYTF
V: TRBV29-1; length: 10; size: NA; D: NA; J: TRBJ2-7; DNA: TGCAGCGTAACCTCAGGGGAAGTGTACTTC; CDR3: CSVTSGEVYF
V: TRBV29-1; length: 15; size: few; D: NA; J: TRBJ2-1; DNA: TGCAGCGTTGAAGAAAGACGGAGCTCCTACAATGAGCAGTTCTTC; CDR3: CSVEERRSSYNEQFF
V: TRBV6-8; length: 16; size: few; D: TRBD2; J: TRBJ2-3; DNA: TGTGCCAGCCGGGGGACTAGCGGGGGGGCCACAGATACGCAGTATTTT; CDR3: CASRGTSGGATDTQYF
V: TRBV5-1; length: 15; size: many; D: NA; J: TRBJ2-1; DNA: TGCGCCAGCAGCTTAGGGCTAGGGTCCAACAATGAGCAGTTCTTC; CDR3: CASSLGLGSNNEQFF
V: TRBV29-1; length: 17; size: few; D: NA; J: TRBJ2-1; DNA: TGCAGCGTTGGAGGAGCTGTAGGGACACTGGTTGCCAATGAGCAGTTCTTC; CDR3: CSVGGAVGTLVANEQFF
V: TRBV5-1; length: 17; size: NA; D: TRBD1; J: TRBJ2-3; DNA: TGCGCCAGCAGCCCCGGGCAGGGGACAGGGGGCACAGATACGCAGTATTTT; CDR3: CASSPGQGTGGTDTQYF
V: TRBV2; length: 14; size: NA; D: TRBD2; J: TRBJ2-7; DNA: TGTGCCAGCAGCATTACTAGCGGACCCTACGAGCAGTACTTC; CDR3: CASSITSGPYEQYF
V: TRBV29-1; length: 13; size: many; D: NA; J: TRBJ1-1; DNA: TGCAGCGTTTATTACACCGACGTCACTGAAGCTTTCTTT; CDR3: CSVYYTDVTEAFF
V: TRBV24-1; length: 15; size: NA; D: NA; J: TRBJ2-3; DNA: TGTGCCACCAGTGACCCTCGGGACAGCACAGATACGCAGTATTTT; CDR3: CATSDPRDSTDTQYF
V: TRBV4-1; length: 13; size: few; D: TRBD1; J: TRBJ1-2; DNA: TGCGCCAGCAGCGGGACAGGTCATAGTGGCTACACCTTC; CDR3: CASSGTGHSGYTF
V: TRBV20-1; length: 13; size: NA; D: NA; J: TRBJ2-5; DNA: TGCAGTGCTAGAGCTGTCTTTCAAGAGACCCAGTACTTC; CDR3: CSARAVFQETQYF
V: TRBV7-6; length: 15; size: many; D: NA; J: TRBJ2-2; DNA: TGTGCCAGCAGCTTACGCCCCTACGGTCCCGGGGAGCTGTTTTTT; CDR3: CASSLRPYGPGELFF
V: TRBV6-1; length: 12; size: NA; D: NA; J: TRBJ2-2; DNA: TGTGCCAGCAGTGACGGGGCCGGGGAGCTGTTTTTT; CDR3: CASSDGAGELFF
V: TRBV27; length: 13; size: few; D: NA; J: TRBJ1-5; DNA: TGTGCCAGCAGTTGGACAGTTAATCAGCCCCAGCATTTT; CDR3: CASSWTVNQPQHF
V: TRBV5-1; length: 13; size: many; D: NA; J: TRBJ1-6; DNA: TGCGCCAGCAGCCTGGCGGGTTCTTCACCCCTCCACTTT; CDR3: CASSLAGSSPLHF
V: TRBV27; length: 12; size: many; D: TRBD1; J: TRBJ2-7; DNA: TGTGCCAGCAGCCCAACAGGGGGCGAGCAGTACTTC; CDR3: CASSPTGGEQYF
V: TRBV12-3/TRBV12-4; length: 14; size: many; D: NA; J: TRBJ2-1; DNA: TGTGCCAGCAGTTTAGAGGGCCTCTGGGATGAGCAGTTCTTC; CDR3: CASSLEGLWDEQFF
V: TRBV4-2; length: 17; size: few; D: TRBD2; J: TRBJ2-1; DNA: TGTGCCAGCAGCCAAGAACCCCCTAGCGGGCATTACAATGAGCAGTTCTTC; CDR3: CASSQEPPSGHYNEQFF